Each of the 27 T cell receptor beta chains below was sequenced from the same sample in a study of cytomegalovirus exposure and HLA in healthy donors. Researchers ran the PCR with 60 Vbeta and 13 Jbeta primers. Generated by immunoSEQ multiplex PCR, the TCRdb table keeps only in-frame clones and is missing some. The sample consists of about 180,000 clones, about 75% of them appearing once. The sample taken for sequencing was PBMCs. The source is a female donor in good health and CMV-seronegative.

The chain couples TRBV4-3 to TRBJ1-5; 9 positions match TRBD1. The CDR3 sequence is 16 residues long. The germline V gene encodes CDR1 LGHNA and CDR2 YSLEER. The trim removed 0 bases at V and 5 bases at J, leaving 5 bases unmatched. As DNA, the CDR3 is TGCGCCAGCAGCCAAGATTTTCGGGACAGGGATCAGCCCCAGCATTTT. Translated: CASSQDFRDRDQPQHF.

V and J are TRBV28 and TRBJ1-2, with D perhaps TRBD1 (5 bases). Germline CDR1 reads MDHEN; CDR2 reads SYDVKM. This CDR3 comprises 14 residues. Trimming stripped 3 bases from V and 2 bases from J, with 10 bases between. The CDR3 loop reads CASSFRTPNYGYTF. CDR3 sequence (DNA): TGTGCCAGCAGTTTTCGGACACCCAACTATGGCTACACCTTC.

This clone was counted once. CDR3 sequence reads: CASSLDSAYGYTF. CDR3 sequence (DNA): TGCGCCAGCAGCCTAGACAGCGCCTATGGCTACACCTTC. The chain links TRBV5-1 to TRBJ1-2; D may be TRBD1 (5 bases). The V gene lost 4 bases and the J gene lost 4 bases, with 11 bases spanning the gap. This CDR3 comprises 13 residues. Germline V gene lookup returns CDR1 SGHRS and CDR2 YFSETQ.

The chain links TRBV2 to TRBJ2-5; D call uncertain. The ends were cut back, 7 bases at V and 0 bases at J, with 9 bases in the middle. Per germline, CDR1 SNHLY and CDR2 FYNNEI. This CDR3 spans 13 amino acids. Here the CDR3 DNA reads TGTGCCAGCAACACACCGTACCAAGAGACCCAGTACTTC. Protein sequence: CASNTPYQETQYF.

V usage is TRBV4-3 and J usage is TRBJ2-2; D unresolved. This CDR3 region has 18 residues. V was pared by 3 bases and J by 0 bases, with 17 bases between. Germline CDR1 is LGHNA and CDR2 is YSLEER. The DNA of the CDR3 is TGCGCCAGCAGCCAGCTCGCCACGGCGGCTCCGAACACCGGGGAGCTGTTTTTT. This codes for CASSQLATAAPNTGELFF.

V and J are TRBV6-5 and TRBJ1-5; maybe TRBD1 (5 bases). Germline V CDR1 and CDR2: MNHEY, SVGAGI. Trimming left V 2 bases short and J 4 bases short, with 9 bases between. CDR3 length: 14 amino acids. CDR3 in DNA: TGTGCCAGCAGTTACGGCCAGGGTAATCAGCCCCAGCATTTT. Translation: CASSYGQGNQPQHF.

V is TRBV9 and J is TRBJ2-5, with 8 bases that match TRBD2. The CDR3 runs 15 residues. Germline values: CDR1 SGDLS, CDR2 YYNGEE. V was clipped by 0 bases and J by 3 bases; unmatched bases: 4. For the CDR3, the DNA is TGTGCCAGCAGCGTAGCTACCGGGGGGGAAGAGACCCAGTACTTC. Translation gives CASSVATGGEETQYF.

The CDR3 bases are TGTGCCAGCAGCTTAGACCTAGCGGGGGGCCGTCTCACAGATACGCAGTATTTT. Residues: CASSLDLAGGRLTDTQYF. J is TRBJ2-3 and V is TRBV7-2; 11 positions agree with TRBD2. V shed 1 base, J shed 2 bases, and the junction held 8 bases outside the gene matches. The CDR3 is 18 residues long. Germline-derived CDR1 and CDR2 are SGHTA and FQGNSA.

The chain's CDR3 is CASSKDSANQPQHF. The DNA of the CDR3 is TGCGCCAGCAGCAAGGACAGCGCCAATCAGCCCCAGCATTTT. The rearrangement links TRBV5-1 to TRBJ1-5; tentatively, D is TRBD1 (6 bases). Per the germline V gene, CDR1 is SGHRS and CDR2 is YFSETQ. The germline V and J ends were trimmed by 4 bases and 3 bases, with 11 bases remaining between them. CDR3 length: 14 amino acids.

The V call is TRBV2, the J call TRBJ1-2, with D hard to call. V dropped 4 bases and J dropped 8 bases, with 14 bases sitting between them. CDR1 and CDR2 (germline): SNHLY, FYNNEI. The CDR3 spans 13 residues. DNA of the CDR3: TGTGCCAGCAGTGCCCAGGAGGCTAGAGGCTACACCTTC. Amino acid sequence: CASSAQEARGYTF.

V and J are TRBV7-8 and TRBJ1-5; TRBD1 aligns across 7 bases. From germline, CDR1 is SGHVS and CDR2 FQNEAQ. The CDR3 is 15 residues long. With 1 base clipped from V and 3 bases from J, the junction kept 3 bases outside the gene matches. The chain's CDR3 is CASSLGGQHNQPQHF. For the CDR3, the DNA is TGTGCCAGCAGCTTAGGGGGACAGCACAATCAGCCCCAGCATTTT.

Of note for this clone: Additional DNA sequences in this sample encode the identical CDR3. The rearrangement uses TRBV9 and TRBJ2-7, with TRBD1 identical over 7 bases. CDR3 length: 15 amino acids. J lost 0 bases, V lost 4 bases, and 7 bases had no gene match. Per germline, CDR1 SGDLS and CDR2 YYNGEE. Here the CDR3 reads CASSTQDRSSYEQYF. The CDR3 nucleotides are TGTGCCAGCAGCACACAGGACAGGAGCTCCTACGAGCAGTACTTC.

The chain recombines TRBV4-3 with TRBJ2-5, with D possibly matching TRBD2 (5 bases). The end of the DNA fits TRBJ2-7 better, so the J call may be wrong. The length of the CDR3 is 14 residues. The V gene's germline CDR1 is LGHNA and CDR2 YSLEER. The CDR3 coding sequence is TGCGCCAGCAGCCAAGATTCGGGGTCCTACGAGCAGTACTTC. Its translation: CASSQDSGSYEQYF.

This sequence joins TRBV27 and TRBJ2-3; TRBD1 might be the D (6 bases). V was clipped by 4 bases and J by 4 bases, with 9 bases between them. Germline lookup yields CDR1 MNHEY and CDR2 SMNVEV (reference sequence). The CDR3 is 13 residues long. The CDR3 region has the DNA TGTGCCAGCAGTTCAGGGGTTCCAGATACGCAGTATTTT. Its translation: CASSSGVPDTQYF.

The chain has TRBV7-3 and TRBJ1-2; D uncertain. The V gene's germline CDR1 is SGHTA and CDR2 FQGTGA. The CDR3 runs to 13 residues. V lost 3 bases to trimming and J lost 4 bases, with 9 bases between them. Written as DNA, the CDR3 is TGTGCCAGCAGCTTTGAGGGTGGCTATGGCTACACCTTC. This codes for CASSFEGGYGYTF.

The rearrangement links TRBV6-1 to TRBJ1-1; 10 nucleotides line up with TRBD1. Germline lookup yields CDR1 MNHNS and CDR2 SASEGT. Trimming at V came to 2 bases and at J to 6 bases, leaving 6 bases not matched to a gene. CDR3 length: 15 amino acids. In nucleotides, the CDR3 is TGTGCCAGCAGTGAACAGGGACAGGGGCGGGCTGAAGCTTTCTTT. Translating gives CASSEQGQGRAEAFF.

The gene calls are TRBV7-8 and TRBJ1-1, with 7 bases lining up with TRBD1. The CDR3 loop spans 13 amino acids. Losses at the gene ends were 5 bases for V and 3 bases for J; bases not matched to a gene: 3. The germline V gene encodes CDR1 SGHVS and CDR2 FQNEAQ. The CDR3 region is CASSRTGDTEAFF. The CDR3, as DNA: TGTGCCAGCAGCCGGACAGGCGACACTGAAGCTTTCTTT.

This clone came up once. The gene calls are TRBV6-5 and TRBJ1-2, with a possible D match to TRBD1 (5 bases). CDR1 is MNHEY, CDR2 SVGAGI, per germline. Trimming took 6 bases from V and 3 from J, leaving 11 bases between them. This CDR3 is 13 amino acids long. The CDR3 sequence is CASRRTTDYGYTF. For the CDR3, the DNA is TGTGCCAGCAGGAGGACGACAGACTATGGCTACACCTTC.

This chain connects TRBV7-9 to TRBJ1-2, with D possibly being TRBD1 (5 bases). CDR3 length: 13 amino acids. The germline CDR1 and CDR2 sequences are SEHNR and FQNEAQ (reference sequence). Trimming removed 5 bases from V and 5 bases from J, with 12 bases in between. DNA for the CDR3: TGTGCCAGCAGCCACGGACATCGATATGGCTACACCTTC. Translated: CASSHGHRYGYTF.

Written as DNA, the CDR3 is TGTGCCAGCTCACCCCCGGTCCCGAACACTGAAGCTTTCTTT. It codes for CASSPPVPNTEAFF. The J gene is TRBJ1-1, the V gene TRBV18, with unresolved D. The CDR3 runs 14 residues. V gave up 3 bases and J gave up 1 base, with 9 bases separating them. Looked up from germline, CDR1 is KGHSH and CDR2 is LQKENI.

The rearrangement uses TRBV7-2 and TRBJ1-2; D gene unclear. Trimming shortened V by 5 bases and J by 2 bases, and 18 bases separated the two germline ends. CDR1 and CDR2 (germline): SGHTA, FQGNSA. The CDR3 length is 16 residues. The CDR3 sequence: CASSRPDSEVNYGYTF. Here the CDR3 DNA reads TGTGCCAGCAGCCGACCGGACTCGGAGGTGAACTATGGCTACACCTTC. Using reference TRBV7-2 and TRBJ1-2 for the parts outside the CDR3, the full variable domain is GAGVSQSPSNKVTEKGKDVELRCDPISGHTALYWYRQSLGQGLEFLIYFQGNSAPDKSGLPSDRFSAERTGGSVSTLTIQRTQQEDSAVYLCASSRPDSEVNYGYTFGSGTRLTVV.

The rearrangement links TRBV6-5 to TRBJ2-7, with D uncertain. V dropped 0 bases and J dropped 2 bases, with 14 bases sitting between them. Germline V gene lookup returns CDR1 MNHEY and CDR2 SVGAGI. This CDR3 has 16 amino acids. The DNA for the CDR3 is TGTGCCAGCAGTTACTCGGTCGAGGCAACCCCCTACGAGCAGTACTTC. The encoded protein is CASSYSVEATPYEQYF.

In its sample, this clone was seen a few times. CDR3 residues: CASTPGTGGGETQYF. For the CDR3, the DNA is TGTGCCAGTACTCCCGGGACAGGGGGCGGAGAGACCCAGTACTTC. V and J are TRBV11-2 and TRBJ2-5, with 12 bases identical to TRBD1. Trimming took 9 bases from V and 4 from J; bases not matched to a gene: 9. Germline CDR1 reads SGHAT; CDR2 reads FQNNGV. The CDR3 sequence is 15 residues long.

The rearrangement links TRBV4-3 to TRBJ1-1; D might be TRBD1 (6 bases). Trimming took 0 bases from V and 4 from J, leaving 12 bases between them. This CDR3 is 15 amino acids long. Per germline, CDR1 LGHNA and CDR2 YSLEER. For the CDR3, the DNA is TGCGCCAGCAGCCAAGATGGGGGCCGGCGCACTGAAGCTTTCTTT. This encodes CASSQDGGRRTEAFF.

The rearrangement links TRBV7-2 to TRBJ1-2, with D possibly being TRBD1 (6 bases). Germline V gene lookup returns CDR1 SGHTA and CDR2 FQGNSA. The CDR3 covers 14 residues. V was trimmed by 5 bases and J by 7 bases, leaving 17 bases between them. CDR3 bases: TGTGCCAGCAGCCCAGGGGTTGTTGGGGTTGGCTACACCTTC. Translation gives CASSPGVVGVGYTF.

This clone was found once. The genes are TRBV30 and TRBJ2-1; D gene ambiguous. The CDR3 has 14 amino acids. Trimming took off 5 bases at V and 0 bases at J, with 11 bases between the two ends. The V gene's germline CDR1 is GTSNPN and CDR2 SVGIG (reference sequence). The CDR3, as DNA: TGTGCCTGGGGTCTAGTACTCTCCTACAATGAGCAGTTCTTC. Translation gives CAWGLVLSYNEQFF.

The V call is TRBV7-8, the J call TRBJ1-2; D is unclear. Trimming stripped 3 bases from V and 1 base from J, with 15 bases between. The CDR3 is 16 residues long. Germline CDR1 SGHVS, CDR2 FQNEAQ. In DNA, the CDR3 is TGTGCCAGCAGCTTGGGCGCTTCGGCGGGTAACTATGGCTACACCTTC. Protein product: CASSLGASAGNYGYTF.